The next 13 T cell receptor beta chains were all read from a single sample in a study of blood T cell repertoires in COVID-19. The repertoire was sequenced with immunoSEQ multiplex PCR; TCRdb's copy has only in-frame clones and lacks some. The table shows some 100,000 clones, with 65% to 80% occurring only once. Sequenced: peripheral blood. The receptor source for this set is a man aged 70-80 years with acute or convalescent COVID-19.

This clone was counted a single time. The rearrangement links TRBV7-2 to TRBJ1-5; D is unresolved. The germline V and J ends were trimmed by 5 bases and 3 bases, with 5 bases remaining between them. Per germline, CDR1 SGHTA and CDR2 FQGNSA. The CDR3 extends over 12 amino acids. Written as DNA, the CDR3 is TGTGCCAGCAGCCCAAACAATCAGCCCCAGCATTTT. Protein sequence: CASSPNNQPQHF.

V and J are TRBV7-2 and TRBJ2-5; D not resolved. V lost 1 base and J 5 bases, leaving 8 bases between the germline ends. Germline lookup yields CDR1 SGHTA and CDR2 FQGNSA. There are 13 residues in the CDR3. The CDR3 spells CASSLGLEETQYF. CDR3 nucleotides: TGTGCCAGCAGCTTAGGACTTGAGGAGACCCAGTACTTC.

CDR3 nucleotide sequence: TGTGCCAGCAGCTCTGGACAGAACACTGAAGCTTTCTTT. This codes for CASSSGQNTEAFF. This sequence joins TRBV5-6 and TRBJ1-1; a weak D match, TRBD1 (5 bases). The CDR3 has 13 amino acids. Germline loops: CDR1 SGHDT, CDR2 YYEEEE. Deletions cut 3 bases from V and 1 base from J, with 7 bases between.

The V and J genes are TRBV20-1 and TRBJ2-7, with TRBD2 matching 10 bases. The CDR3 is made up of 14 amino acids. The trim removed 3 bases at V and 9 bases at J, leaving 11 bases unmatched. Per germline, CDR1 DFQATT and CDR2 SNEGSKA (reference sequence). The CDR3 DNA sequence: TGCAGTGCTAGTCCCGGGACTAGCGTCAATTGGCAGTACTTC. Amino acid sequence: CSASPGTSVNWQYF.

This chain connects TRBV5-1 to TRBJ2-5; the D gene is possibly TRBD2 (6 bases). Trimming stripped 2 bases from V and 5 bases from J, with 13 bases between. The CDR3 covers 14 residues. CDR1 and CDR2 (germline): SGHRS, YFSETQ. The CDR3 region is CASSFGEDGETQYF. In DNA, the CDR3 is TGCGCCAGCAGCTTCGGGGAGGATGGGGAGACCCAGTACTTC.

This sequence joins TRBV5-1 and TRBJ2-1; the match to TRBD2 covers 12 bases. The V and J ends lost 0 bases and 3 bases, in that order; junction bases with no gene match: 1. This CDR3 has 16 residues. CDR1 and CDR2 from the germline V gene are SGHRS and YFSETQ. The CDR3 reads CASSLGGLAGYNEQFF. CDR3 bases: TGCGCCAGCAGCTTGGGGGGACTAGCGGGCTACAATGAGCAGTTCTTC.

The DNA for the CDR3 is TGTGCCAGCAGCCTAAATAGCGTGAACACTGAAGCTTTCTTT. The encoded protein is CASSLNSVNTEAFF. This sequence joins TRBV7-8 and TRBJ1-1, with D unclear. CDR1 is SGHVS, CDR2 FQNEAQ, per germline. CDR3 size: 14 residues. Trimming shortened V by 5 bases and J by 0 bases, and 10 bases separated the two germline ends.

The V and J genes are TRBV28 and TRBJ1-4; D call uncertain. CDR1 is MDHEN, CDR2 SYDVKM, per germline. The length of the CDR3 is 16 residues. The ends were cut back, 6 bases at V and 6 bases at J, with 20 bases in the middle. CDR3 bases: TGTGCCAGCAGGCCTTGGGCTCAGGATGGGTATGAAAAACTGTTTTTT. Translated: CASRPWAQDGYEKLFF.

The CDR3 protein is CASSQEAGQVSSYEQYF. CDR3 DNA: TGCGCCAGCAGCCAAGAGGCGGGACAGGTGAGCTCCTACGAGCAGTACTTC. V usage is TRBV4-1 and J usage is TRBJ2-7; TRBD1 matches 8 bases. CDR1 is MGHRA, CDR2 YSYEKL, per germline. Trimming took 0 bases from V and 0 from J; bases not matched to a gene: 7. The length of the CDR3 is 17 residues.

This chain connects TRBV5-6 to TRBJ2-7; 11 nucleotides line up with TRBD1. Germline loops: CDR1 SGHDT, CDR2 YYEEEE. J was trimmed by 6 bases and V by 3 bases; bases with no gene match: 5. CDR3 length equals 14 residues. The CDR3 DNA reads as TGTGCCAGCAGCTATGGACAGGGGGCGGGCGAGCAGTACTTC. As protein: CASSYGQGAGEQYF. Full variable domain (missing parts from reference TRBV5-6 and TRBJ2-7): DAGVTQSPTHLIKTRGQQVTLRCSPKSGHDTVSWYQQALGQGPQFIFQYYEEEERQRGNFPDRFSGHQFPNYSSELNVNALLLGDSALYLCASSYGQGAGEQYFGPGTRLTVT.

The chain carries TRBV7-9 and TRBJ2-1; TRBD1 aligns across 9 bases. Germline CDR1 is SEHNR and CDR2 is FQNEAQ (reference sequence). The CDR3 totals 14 residues. V lost 7 bases to trimming and J lost 5 bases; unmatched junction nucleotides: 6. For the CDR3, the DNA is TGTGCCAGCAACCAGCGGGACAGGGACAATGAGCAGTTCTTC. Translating it yields CASNQRDRDNEQFF.

The gene calls are TRBV18 and TRBJ1-1; 7 bases line up with TRBD1. V trimming: 1 base; J trimming: 1 base; junction bases outside the gene matches: 3. The CDR3 is 15 residues long. CDR1 is KGHSH, CDR2 LQKENI, per germline. CDR3 in amino acids: CASSPQGARNTEAFF. CDR3 bases: TGTGCCAGCTCACCACAGGGGGCTAGGAACACTGAAGCTTTCTTT.

The chain has TRBV18 and TRBJ2-2; a weak D match, TRBD1 (6 bases). The V gene's germline CDR1 is KGHSH and CDR2 LQKENI. V lost 3 bases to trimming and J lost 7 bases, with 12 bases between them. This CDR3 has 14 amino acids. The CDR3 sequence: CASSPTYRDGELFF. The CDR3 DNA reads as TGTGCCAGCTCACCTACCTACAGGGACGGGGAGCTGTTTTTT.